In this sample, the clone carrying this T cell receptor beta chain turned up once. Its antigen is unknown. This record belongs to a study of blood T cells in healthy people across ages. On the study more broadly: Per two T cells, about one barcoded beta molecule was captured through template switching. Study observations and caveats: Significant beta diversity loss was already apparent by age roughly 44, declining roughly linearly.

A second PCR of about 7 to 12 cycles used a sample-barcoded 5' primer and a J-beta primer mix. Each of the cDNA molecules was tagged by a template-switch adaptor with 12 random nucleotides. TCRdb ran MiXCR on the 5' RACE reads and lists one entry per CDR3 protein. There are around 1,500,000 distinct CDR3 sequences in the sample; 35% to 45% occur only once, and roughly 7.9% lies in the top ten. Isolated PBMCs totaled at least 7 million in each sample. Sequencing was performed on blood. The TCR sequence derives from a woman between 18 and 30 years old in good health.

This CDR3 reads CAISDLRAISGNTIYF. CDR3 nucleotide sequence: TGTGCCATCAGTGACCTACGGGCTATCTCTGGAAACACCATATATTTT. This rearrangement joins TRBV10-3 to TRBJ1-3; D is ambiguous. This CDR3 region has 16 residues. The V gene's germline CDR1 is ENHRY and CDR2 SYGVKD. With 3 bases removed from V and 0 bases from J, the gap between germline ends came to 12 bases.